Following are 26 T cell receptor beta chains from one sample sequenced in a study of blood T cell repertoires in COVID-19. Clones were read by immunoSEQ multiplex PCR, and TCRdb kept only the in-frame ones, dropping some. The data hold about 89,000 clones, with about 96% observed a single time. Sequencing was performed on peripheral blood. The receptors were sampled from a human donor with active COVID-19. The donor label of this sample is uncertain.

In this sample, this clone turned up once. The chain has TRBV6-5 and TRBJ1-5; D remains unclear. Trimming removed 0 bases from V and 6 bases from J, with 15 bases in between. The CDR3 has 16 residues. Germline CDR1 is MNHEY and CDR2 is SVGAGI. CDR3 nucleotides: TGTGCCAGCAGTTACTCGGGCGCATCTTTCCGTCAGCCCCAGCATTTT. Translating it yields CASSYSGASFRQPQHF.

The chain couples TRBV7-8 to TRBJ2-1, with D possibly being TRBD2 (5 bases). Trimming removed 4 bases at V and 7 bases at J, with 11 bases between. The CDR3 sequence is 13 residues long. Germline-derived CDR1 and CDR2 are SGHVS and FQNEAQ. CDR3 DNA sequence: TGTGCCAGCAGCTCAGGAGGATGGAATGAGCAGTTCTTC. Translation: CASSSGGWNEQFF.

The rearrangement uses TRBV7-9 and TRBJ2-2; D not resolved. Per germline, CDR1 SEHNR and CDR2 FQNEAQ (reference sequence). The CDR3 extends over 15 amino acids. The V end was cut by 2 bases, the J end by 4 bases, with 11 bases between. Written as DNA, the CDR3 is TGTGCCAGCAGCTTACCGGAGCGAGGCACCGGGGAGCTGTTTTTT. It specifies CASSLPERGTGELFF.

This clone was seen only once. The chain recombines TRBV28 with TRBJ2-1; D ambiguous. This CDR3 region has 15 residues. V was shortened by 5 bases and J by 7 bases, with 18 bases between the two germline ends. Germline V CDR1 and CDR2: MDHEN, SYDVKM. CDR3 amino acids: CASSPLDPSINEQFF. DNA for the CDR3: TGTGCCAGCAGTCCTCTAGACCCCTCCATTAATGAGCAGTTCTTC. Supplemented by reference TRBV28 and TRBJ2-1, the full variable domain reads DVKVTQSSRYLVKRTGEKVFLECVQDMDHENMFWYRQDPGLGLRLIYFSYDVKMKEKGDIPEGYSVSREKKERFSLILESASTNQTSMYLCASSPLDPSINEQFFGPGTRLTVL.

The chain recombines TRBV19 with TRBJ1-4; 7 nucleotides match TRBD1. The V gene's germline CDR1 is LNHDA and CDR2 SQIVND (reference sequence). The CDR3 totals 15 residues. V was clipped by 7 bases and J by 1 base; unmatched bases: 6. CDR3 DNA sequence: TGTGCCAGTAAGGCAACAGGGGTAACTAATGAAAAACTGTTTTTT. Protein sequence: CASKATGVTNEKLFF. The complete variable domain, with remaining parts taken from reference TRBV19 and TRBJ1-4, reads DGGITQSPKYLFRKEGQNVTLSCEQNLNHDAMYWYRQDPGQGLRLIYYSQIVNDFQKGDIAEGYSVSREKKESFPLTVTSAQKNPTAFYLCASKATGVTNEKLFFGSGTQLSVL.

V and J are TRBV7-6 and TRBJ1-6, with TRBD1 as a possible D gene (6 bases). This CDR3 has 12 residues. Germline V gene sequence: CDR1 SGHVS, CDR2 FNYEAQ. Trimming shortened V by 4 bases and J by 8 bases, and 6 bases separated the two germline ends. The CDR3 loop is CASSSGDSPLHF. Here the CDR3 DNA reads TGTGCCAGCAGCTCAGGGGATTCACCCCTCCACTTT.

The rearrangement links TRBV27 to TRBJ1-2, with 9 positions matching TRBD1. Germline CDR1 is MNHEY and CDR2 is SMNVEV (reference sequence). This CDR3 comprises 14 residues. Trimming removed 5 bases from V and 5 bases from J; junction bases left unmatched: 6. The CDR3 region is CASSLQDRGYGYTF. CDR3 nucleotide sequence: TGTGCCAGCAGTCTCCAGGACAGGGGATATGGCTACACCTTC.

This clone was observed a single time. The CDR3 nucleotides read TGTGCCAGCAGCTTAGATCGGGCGGGGAATGAGCAGTTCTTC. Residues: CASSLDRAGNEQFF. The chain joins TRBV11-2 to TRBJ2-1, with D perhaps matching TRBD2 (6 bases). The V gene's germline CDR1 is SGHAT and CDR2 FQNNGV. V dropped 0 bases and J dropped 7 bases, with 10 bases sitting between them. The CDR3 consists of 14 residues. The full variable domain, its missing parts supplied by reference TRBV11-2 and TRBJ2-1, is EAGVAQSPRYKIIEKRQSVAFWCNPISGHATLYWYQQILGQGPKLLIQFQNNGVVDDSQLPKDRFSAERLKGVDSTLKIQPAKLEDSAVYLCASSLDRAGNEQFFGPGTRLTVL.

Here the CDR3 reads CASSFQGMGGYTF. CDR3 nucleotide sequence: TGTGCCAGCAGCTTTCAGGGAATGGGTGGCTACACCTTC. The J gene is TRBJ1-2, the V gene TRBV5-5; a weak D match, TRBD1 (5 bases). Trimming took off 2 bases at V and 7 bases at J, with 12 bases between the two ends. CDR3 size: 13 residues. Germline CDR1 and CDR2: SGHKS and YYEKEE (reference sequence).

V and J are TRBV3-1 (or the pseudogene TRBV3-2) and TRBJ2-1; D uncertain. This CDR3 spans 16 amino acids. Trimming stripped 1 base from V and 7 bases from J, with 17 bases between. Germline CDR1 is LGHDT and CDR2 is YNNKEL (reference sequence). The CDR3 reads CASSQASGLQKNEQFF. CDR3 nucleotide sequence: TGTGCCAGCAGCCAAGCCTCCGGGTTACAAAAGAATGAGCAGTTCTTC.

This clone was detected once. The chain links TRBV7-6 to TRBJ2-2; 7 bases match TRBD1. The CDR3 covers 15 residues. V lost 2 bases and J lost 6; bases outside the gene matches: 6. Germline CDR1 and CDR2: SGHVS and FNYEAQ. CDR3 sequence (DNA): TGTGCCAGCAGCTTATTACCGGGACAGCCCGGGGAGCTGTTTTTT. This translates into CASSLLPGQPGELFF.

The V gene is TRBV9, the J gene TRBJ2-5; D unresolved. The germline gives CDR1 SGDLS, CDR2 YYNGEE. The V gene lost 1 base and the J gene lost 4 bases, with 8 bases spanning the gap. The length of the CDR3 is 13 residues. CDR3 residues: CASSVLETETQYF. As DNA, the CDR3 is TGTGCCAGCAGCGTACTGGAGACAGAGACCCAGTACTTC.

V gene TRBV1 combines with J gene TRBJ2-5; the table gives TRBD2 as D, unverified against the DNA. TRBV1 is flagged as a pseudogene. The CDR3 consists of 17 residues. The CDR3 reads CTSSPTGEGGLSETQYF. For the CDR3, the DNA is TGCACCAGCAGCCCCACCGGAGAGGGAGGGCTATCGGAGACCCAGTACTTC.

This clone was seen just once. The V and J genes are TRBV29-1 and TRBJ1-2; 7 bases are shared with TRBD1. With 3 bases clipped from V and 7 bases from J, the junction kept 8 bases outside the gene matches. Germline CDR1 and CDR2: SQVTM and ANQGSEA. The length of the CDR3 is 13 residues. The CDR3 coding sequence is TGCAGCGTTGATTCGTTGCAGGGGGTTGGCTACACCTTC. Protein: CSVDSLQGVGYTF. Supplemented by reference TRBV29-1 and TRBJ1-2, the full variable domain reads SAVISQKPSRDICQRGTSLTIQCQVDSQVTMMFWYRQQPGQSLTLIATANQGSEATYESGFVIDKFPISRPNLTFSTLTVSNMSPEDSSIYLCSVDSLQGVGYTFGSGTRLTVV.

The chain uses TRBV3-1 (or the pseudogene TRBV3-2) and TRBJ2-2; TRBD1 matches 7 bases. The junction had 2 bases not matched to a gene; V was cut back by 2 bases and J by 5 bases. Germline CDR1 and CDR2: LGHDT and YNNKEL (reference sequence). This CDR3 region has 14 residues. The CDR3, as DNA: TGTGCCAGCAGCCAATCGGGACAGACCGGGGAGCTGTTTTTT. Protein product: CASSQSGQTGELFF.

The genes are TRBV24-1 and TRBJ2-3, with D unresolved. Germline CDR1 and CDR2: KGHDR and SFDVKD. V lost 5 bases and J 2 bases, leaving 10 bases between the germline ends. The CDR3 covers 14 residues. Written as DNA, the CDR3 is TGTGCCACCAGTGCAACGGTTGACACAGATACGCAGTATTTT. Protein product: CATSATVDTDTQYF.

The rearrangement uses TRBV29-1 and TRBJ2-1; D unresolved. The CDR3 loop spans 11 amino acids. In germline, CDR1 is SQVTM, CDR2 ANQGSEA. The V and J ends lost 7 bases and 4 bases respectively, with 8 bases between them. DNA for the CDR3: TGCAGCGCCCCGTTGTACAATGAGCAGTTCTTC. Protein: CSAPLYNEQFF.

The genes are TRBV5-4 and TRBJ2-3, with 9 bases identical to TRBD2. The CDR3 runs to 15 residues. Germline values: CDR1 SGHNT, CDR2 YYREEE (reference sequence). Trimming removed 7 bases from V and 0 bases from J; junction bases left unmatched: 6. This chain's CDR3 is CASRPSGESTDTQYF. As DNA, the CDR3 is TGTGCCAGCCGACCTAGCGGGGAAAGCACAGATACGCAGTATTTT.

This clone has only one observation. V usage is TRBV3-1 (or the pseudogene TRBV3-2) and J usage is TRBJ1-3; no reliable D call. V was cut by 8 bases and J by 0 bases, with 11 bases left in between. Germline CDR1 is LGHDT and CDR2 is YNNKEL (reference sequence). The CDR3 covers 14 residues. The CDR3 here is CASSGGTSGNTIYF. The CDR3 DNA follows: TGTGCCAGCTCGGGAGGAACCTCTGGAAACACCATATATTTT.

This clone was picked up one time. V usage is TRBV5-1 and J usage is TRBJ2-7; 8 nucleotides agree with TRBD1. Germline V gene lookup returns CDR1 SGHRS and CDR2 YFSETQ. V lost 0 bases, J lost 0 bases, and 2 bases stayed unmatched. This CDR3 is built from 15 residues. In DNA form, the CDR3 reads TGCGCCAGCAGCTTGGCGCAGGGGGCCTCCTACGAGCAGTACTTC. It encodes CASSLAQGASYEQYF.

The chain joins TRBV9 to TRBJ1-5; 12 nucleotides align to TRBD1. Per the germline V gene, CDR1 is SGDLS and CDR2 is YYNGEE. The trim removed 4 bases at V and 4 bases at J, leaving 12 bases unmatched. The CDR3 covers 18 residues. CDR3 coding DNA: TGTGCCAGCAGCCCAGACCCGGGACAGGGGGCGTATAATCAGCCCCAGCATTTT. Translating gives CASSPDPGQGAYNQPQHF.

CDR3 residues: CASSLKRGQGFGYTF. The DNA of the CDR3 is TGTGCCAGCAGCCTTAAGCGGGGACAGGGTTTCGGCTACACCTTC. J is TRBJ1-2 and V is TRBV27, with TRBD1 matching over 9 bases. The trim removed 6 bases at V and 8 bases at J, leaving 13 bases unmatched. The CDR3 spans 15 residues. The germline gives CDR1 MNHEY, CDR2 SMNVEV (reference sequence).

V usage is TRBV5-1 and J usage is TRBJ2-3; possibly TRBD2 for D (5 bases). Germline assignment: CDR1 SGHRS and CDR2 YFSETQ. V lost 5 bases and J lost 2, with 12 bases in between. The CDR3 covers 14 residues. The CDR3: CASSSALATDTQYF. The CDR3 DNA sequence: TGCGCCAGCAGTTCGGCCCTAGCCACAGATACGCAGTATTTT. Looking up the rest from reference TRBV5-1 and TRBJ2-3 gives the full variable domain: KAGVTQTPRYLIKTRGQQVTLSCSPISGHRSVSWYQQTPGQGLQFLFEYFSETQRNKGNFPGRFSGRQFSNSRSEMNVSTLELGDSALYLCASSSALATDTQYFGPGTRLTVL.

About this clone itself: Other DNA sequences in this specimen translate into the identical CDR3. The chain carries TRBV7-2 and TRBJ2-3; D is unresolved. Deletions cut 1 base from V and 0 bases from J, with 8 bases between. CDR3 length: 15 amino acids. Germline CDR1 reads SGHTA; CDR2 reads FQGNSA. The DNA for the CDR3 is TGTGCCAGCAGCTTAGAGTTGAGGAGCACAGATACGCAGTATTTT. This translates into CASSLELRSTDTQYF.

The V call is TRBV24-1, the J call TRBJ1-2, with D hard to call. The CDR3 covers 13 residues. The V gene lost 2 bases and the J gene lost 4 bases, with 7 bases spanning the gap. Germline loops: CDR1 KGHDR, CDR2 SFDVKD. The CDR3 nucleotides are TGTGCCACCAGTGATTCAGGCAGCTATGGCTACACCTTC. Amino acids: CATSDSGSYGYTF.

The rearrangement uses TRBV28 and TRBJ1-5; D is possibly TRBD1 (6 bases). The CDR3 is 15 amino acids. The germline V and J ends were trimmed by 4 bases and 4 bases, with 14 bases remaining between them. Germline assignment: CDR1 MDHEN and CDR2 SYDVKM. In DNA form, the CDR3 reads TGTGCCAGCAGTTCATCAGACAGGCGAAATCAGCCCCAGCATTTT. It encodes CASSSSDRRNQPQHF.